The rows below give T cell receptor beta chains drawn from one sample of a study of a mutant IDH1 vaccine in newly diagnosed glioma. Data came from immunoSEQ multiplex PCR; TCRdb stores just in-frame clones and leaves some out. The top ten hold approximately 10% of the sample, which has some 22,000 clones, about nine tenths seen once. The sample here was PBMCs, taken from a glioma patient treated with radiotherapy, temozolomide or both. Receptors were obtained from a man aged 25-45 years with glioma. Both conserved end residues are part of each CDR3. A D gene is named only where the DNA matches it firmly.

v_call	d_call	j_call	cdr3_aa
TRBV6-5	NA	TRBJ1-4	CASSYRLLGEKLFF
TRBV27	TRBD1	TRBJ2-2	CASSFGDRVSGELFF
TRBV9	TRBD1	TRBJ1-1	CASSPLGDRGNTEAFF
TRBV4-1	NA	TRBJ2-3	CASSPRQASTDTQYF
TRBV27	TRBD1	TRBJ2-6	CASSSRGRGANVLTF
TRBV13	NA	TRBJ2-3	CASSHGTETTDTQYF
TRBV6-5	NA	TRBJ1-1	CASSSQVGNTEAFF
TRBV10-3	NA	TRBJ1-5	CAIGETDNQPQHF
TRBV27	NA	TRBJ2-3	CASSLPPSGTDTQYF
TRBV5-4	NA	TRBJ2-3	CASSLSTDTQYF
TRBV19	TRBD1	TRBJ1-2	CASSTRDRRGLGYAF
TRBV6-1	NA	TRBJ1-5	CASSEGGDRKPQHF
TRBV6-5	NA	TRBJ1-6	CASSYNRKVAPLHF
TRBV10-3	TRBD1	TRBJ1-2	CAIGDTGGGNYGYTF
TRBV11-3	NA	TRBJ1-1	CASSSNGDTEAFF
TRBV11-2	TRBD2	TRBJ2-3	CASSFPAAGEVADTQYF
TRBV2	NA	TRBJ2-7	CASSEVRSWEQYF
TRBV5-1	TRBD1	TRBJ1-1	CASSPQGEDTEAFF
TRBV7-9	NA	TRBJ1-1	CASSLALAGTNTEAFF
TRBV19	NA	TRBJ1-1	CASTYGAYTEAFF
TRBV27	NA	TRBJ2-7	CASSFGGKPGLYEQYF
TRBV7-6	NA	TRBJ2-3	CASSPGGGTDTQYF
TRBV7-8	NA	TRBJ2-1	CASNPVGRPTYNEQFF
TRBV27	NA	TRBJ1-6	CASSPPLSYNSPLHF
TRBV4-2	NA	TRBJ2-7	CASSQDTASSGYEQYF
TRBV19	TRBD2	TRBJ2-7	CASSTRSSGGYEQYF
TRBV6-5	NA	TRBJ1-1	CASRRIWNTEAFF
TRBV5-1	NA	TRBJ1-1	CASSWVMGLSPTEAFF
TRBV15	NA	TRBJ2-7	CATSSDIFNEQYF
TRBV27	NA	TRBJ2-1	CASSLIGGEQFF
TRBV7-8	NA	TRBJ2-7	CASSIAGLARGEQYF
TRBV27	NA	TRBJ1-5	CASSTITGLSQPQHF
TRBV4-1	NA	TRBJ2-1	CASSQGWAVGNNEQFF
TRBV18	NA	TRBJ1-5	CASSPFQKNSNQPQHF
TRBV5-1	NA	TRBJ2-7	CASSLGQGPYEQYF
TRBV6-6	TRBD2	TRBJ2-7	CASRPREAGGYEQYF
TRBV5-4	TRBD1	TRBJ1-2	CASSLGQGSAGYTF
TRBV5-1	NA	TRBJ2-5	CASSLISQIETQYF
TRBV15	NA	TRBJ1-3	CATSRPPRAMSGNTIYF
TRBV5-1	NA	TRBJ2-7	CASSWGRAGNEQYF
TRBV5-1	NA	TRBJ1-2	CASSFAANYGYTF
TRBV10-3	TRBD1	TRBJ1-3	CAISELPTGSGNTIYF
TRBV5-8	NA	TRBJ1-2	CASSLAGQSYGYTF
TRBV19	TRBD1	TRBJ1-5	CASSIFRDRGYQPQHF
TRBV5-1	TRBD1	TRBJ2-7	CASSSLGQGAADEQYF
TRBV5-8	TRBD2	TRBJ2-1	CASSRRFRDYYNEQFF
TRBV6-6	TRBD1	TRBJ2-5	CASGQPGQGARETQYF
TRBV30	TRBD1	NA	CAWSRQGYEQYF
TRBV27	NA	TRBJ2-7	CASGRTENYEQYF
TRBV5-6	NA	TRBJ2-1	CASSLDRRSNEQFF
TRBV6-5	NA	TRBJ1-1	CASSREEGTEAFF
TRBV18	NA	TRBJ2-7	CASSQPGAGHYEQYF
TRBV5-1	NA	TRBJ1-5	CASSLEAGGNQPQHF